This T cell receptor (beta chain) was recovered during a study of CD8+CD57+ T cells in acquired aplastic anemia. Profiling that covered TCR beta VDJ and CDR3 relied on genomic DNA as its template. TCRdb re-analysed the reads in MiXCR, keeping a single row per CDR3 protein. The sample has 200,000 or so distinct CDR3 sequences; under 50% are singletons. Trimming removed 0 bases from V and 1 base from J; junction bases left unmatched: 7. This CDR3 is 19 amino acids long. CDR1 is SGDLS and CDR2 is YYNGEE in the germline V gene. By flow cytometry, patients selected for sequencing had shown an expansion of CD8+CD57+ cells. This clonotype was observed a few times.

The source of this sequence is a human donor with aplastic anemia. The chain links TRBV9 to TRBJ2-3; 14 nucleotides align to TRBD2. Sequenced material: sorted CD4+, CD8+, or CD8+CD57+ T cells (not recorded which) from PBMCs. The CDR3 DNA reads TGTGCCAGCAGCGTAGGACAGGGACTAGCGGGGGTTCGCACAGATACGCAGTATTTT. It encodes CASSVGQGLAGVRTDTQYF.